Each of the 22 T cell receptor beta chains below was sequenced from the same sample in a study of T cells after yellow fever vaccination (dated by TCRdb to the late 2010s). Libraries came from 5' RACE. The data were produced on an Illumina NovaSeq 6000. TCRdb cleaned the public reads at Q25 with fastp, built clones with MiXCR and kept in-frame beta chains. Each entry is one CDR3 protein sequence, shown with its most common DNA and genes. The sample table records some 120,000 distinct CDR3 sequences; approximately 14% of these occur just once. Clones ranked in the top ten supply roughly 47% of the sample. This specimen's treatment or condition label, per the study, means: live attenuated yellow fever vaccine strain. This specimen was CD8+ T cells sorted from PBMCs, taken 5 days after the yellow fever booster vaccination. These receptors were taken from a man between 18 and 35 years old who received the YFV17D yellow fever vaccine.

This clonotype appeared a few times. V usage is TRBV6-5 and J usage is TRBJ1-2; no clear D gene. Germline assignment: CDR1 MNHEY and CDR2 SVGAGI. There are 14 residues in the CDR3. Trimming removed 0 bases at V and 2 bases at J, with 7 bases between. The CDR3 sequence: CASSYSSGNYGYTF. CDR3 nucleotides: TGTGCCAGCAGTTACTCATCCGGGAACTATGGCTACACCTTC.

This clonotype was seen more than once but under ten times. Here the CDR3 DNA reads TGTGCCAGCAGCCAAGGACCCAAGGCCCCCTATGGCTACACCTTC. Its protein product is CASSQGPKAPYGYTF. The gene calls are TRBV3-1 and TRBJ1-2; D remains unclear. Germline V CDR1 and CDR2: LGHDT, YNNKEL (reference sequence). The CDR3 runs to 15 residues. Trimming stripped 1 base from V and 4 bases from J, with 13 bases between.

At least ten counts were recorded for this clonotype. The chain has TRBV7-9 and TRBJ2-1; the D gene is possibly TRBD1 (6 bases). The CDR3 loop spans 12 amino acids. With 11 bases removed from V and 5 bases from J, the gap between germline ends came to 13 bases. CDR1 SEHNR and CDR2 FQNEAQ come from the germline V gene (reference sequence). The DNA of the CDR3 is TGTGCCGCGCCGGACAGTAACAATGAGCAGTTCTTC. It translates to CAAPDSNNEQFF.

This clonotype has just a few counts. J is TRBJ2-3 and V is TRBV12-3 or TRBV12-4; D unclear. CDR3 length: 14 residues. Between the trimmed V and J ends, which lost 4 bases and 6 bases, there was a span of 14 bases. CDR3 sequence reads: CASSSLDLGDTQYF. CDR3 in DNA: TGTGCCAGCAGTTCTCTCGATCTTGGGGATACGCAGTATTTT.

A few counts support this clonotype. This chain's CDR3 is CASSQGPVTNTEAFF. DNA for the CDR3: TGCGCCAGCAGCCAAGGGCCTGTAACGAACACTGAAGCTTTCTTT. The rearrangement links TRBV4-3 to TRBJ1-1; no definite D call. Germline CDR1 LGHNA, CDR2 YSLEER. This CDR3 contains 15 residues. V was clipped by 1 base and J by 1 base, with 10 bases between them.

V usage is TRBV7-9 and J usage is TRBJ2-7; the D gene could be TRBD1 or TRBD2 (6 bases each). Germline CDR1 SEHNR, CDR2 FQNEAQ (reference sequence). The CDR3 totals 14 residues. The V end lost 4 bases, the J end lost 2 bases, and 12 bases lay between the germline ends. The CDR3 region is CASSSRGPPYEQYF. The CDR3 nucleotides are TGTGCCAGCAGCTCCCGGGGGCCTCCCTACGAGCAGTACTTC. The whole variable domain, remainder taken from reference TRBV7-9 and TRBJ2-7, is DTGVSQNPRHKITKRGQNVTFRCDPISEHNRLYWYRQTLGQGPEFLTYFQNEAQLEKSRLLSDRFSAERPKGSFSTLEIQRTEQGDSAMYLCASSSRGPPYEQYFGPGTRLTVT.

A single count supports this clonotype. This rearrangement joins TRBV6-1 to TRBJ2-7; possible D gene TRBD2, 6 bases. V lost 7 bases to trimming and J lost 1 base, with 11 bases between them. This CDR3 spans 13 amino acids. Germline V CDR1 and CDR2: MNHNS, SASEGT. Here the CDR3 reads CASKAGGSYEQYV. The DNA of the CDR3 is TGTGCCAGCAAGGCCGGGGGTTCCTACGAGCAGTACGTC.

This clonotype was detected only a few times. The rearrangement links TRBV5-8 to TRBJ2-3; D ambiguous. Trimming took off 4 bases at V and 10 bases at J, with 16 bases between the two ends. The CDR3 is made up of 13 amino acids. In germline, CDR1 is SGHTS, CDR2 YDEGEE. The CDR3 reads CASSAPFETAQYF. The CDR3 bases are TGTGCCAGCAGCGCCCCCTTTGAGACGGCGCAGTATTTT.

This clonotype was counted a few times. The chain joins TRBV4-1 to TRBJ1-1, with no clear D. The CDR3 contains 15 residues. Germline CDR1 and CDR2: MGHRA and YSYEKL. V was shortened by 3 bases and J by 0 bases, with 11 bases between the two germline ends. CDR3: CASSHGWRVNTEAFF. The CDR3 nucleotides are TGCGCCAGCAGCCACGGTTGGCGGGTGAACACTGAAGCTTTCTTT.

This clonotype has only a few counts. The CDR3 protein is CASSLMAGGNYEQFF. The CDR3 nucleotides read TGTGCCAGCAGCTTAATGGCGGGGGGGAACTACGAGCAGTTCTTC. The chain combines TRBV7-3 with TRBJ2-1; TRBD2 agrees at 9 bases. V was clipped by 1 base and J by 10 bases; unmatched bases: 8. Germline assignment: CDR1 SGHTA and CDR2 FQGTGA. The CDR3 sequence is 15 residues long.

The rearrangement uses TRBV5-1 and TRBJ1-1; D not resolved. CDR1 SGHRS and CDR2 YFSETQ come from the germline V gene. This CDR3 has 15 residues. Trimming took off 4 bases at V and 0 bases at J, with 13 bases between the two ends. CDR3 sequence (DNA): TGCGCCAGCAGCCCGGGGAGCCAACTGAACACTGAAGCTTTCTTT. Amino acids: CASSPGSQLNTEAFF. Drawing the rest from reference TRBV5-1 and TRBJ1-1, the complete variable domain is KAGVTQTPRYLIKTRGQQVTLSCSPISGHRSVSWYQQTPGQGLQFLFEYFSETQRNKGNFPGRFSGRQFSNSRSEMNVSTLELGDSALYLCASSPGSQLNTEAFFGQGTRLTVV.

V usage is TRBV4-3 and J usage is TRBJ2-3; possible D gene TRBD2, 6 bases. CDR3 size: 15 residues. V gave up 4 bases and J gave up 2 bases, with 13 bases separating them. Germline V CDR1 and CDR2: LGHNA, YSLEER. In DNA, the CDR3 is TGCGCCAGCAGCCCCCGACTAGGAACCACAGATACGCAGTATTTT. This encodes CASSPRLGTTDTQYF.

The rearrangement uses TRBV19 and TRBJ2-3, with a weak D call TRBD1 (5 bases). The CDR3 extends over 12 amino acids. Germline V gene sequence: CDR1 LNHDA, CDR2 SQIVND (reference sequence). Trimming removed 7 bases from V and 4 bases from J, with 9 bases in between. The CDR3 DNA reads as TGTGCCAGTACGGACAAATCAGATACGCAGTATTTT. Amino acid sequence: CASTDKSDTQYF.

The genes are TRBV2 and TRBJ2-7, with D perhaps TRBD1 or TRBD2 (5 bases each). V lost 4 bases to trimming and J lost 3 bases, with 13 bases between them. Germline V gene data show CDR1 as SNHLY and CDR2 as FYNNEI. The CDR3 length is 14 residues. In DNA, the CDR3 is TGTGCCAGCAGTGTGGGTGGGGGTGACTACGAGCAGTACGTC. It translates to CASSVGGGDYEQYV.

The chain uses TRBV7-9 and TRBJ2-5; no reliable D call. Germline V CDR1 and CDR2: SEHNR, FQNEAQ (reference sequence). The CDR3 contains 16 residues. Deletions cut 5 bases from V and 4 bases from J, with 20 bases between. CDR3 in DNA: TGTGCCAGCAGCCCTACTCCCGGTCCCGCAGGAGAGACCCAGTACTTC. It is translated as CASSPTPGPAGETQYF. The full variable domain, rest sourced from reference TRBV7-9 and TRBJ2-5, is DTGVSQNPRHKITKRGQNVTFRCDPISEHNRLYWYRQTLGQGPEFLTYFQNEAQLEKSRLLSDRFSAERPKGSFSTLEIQRTEQGDSAMYLCASSPTPGPAGETQYFGPGTRLLVL.

CDR3 residues: CASSPPGFEQYV. As DNA, the CDR3 is TGTGCCAGCAGTCCCCCCGGTTTCGAGCAGTACGTC. This sequence joins TRBV6-2 or TRBV6-3 and TRBJ2-7; D remains unclear. This CDR3 region has 12 residues. Germline-derived CDR1 and CDR2 are MNHEY and SVGEGT. The V gene lost 5 bases and the J gene lost 6 bases, with 11 bases spanning the gap.

This clonotype has only a few counts. V usage is TRBV4-2 and J usage is TRBJ2-1; D may be TRBD2 (6 bases). Germline loops: CDR1 LGHNA, CDR2 YNFKEQ. The CDR3 sequence is 16 residues long. Trimming removed 1 base from V and 0 bases from J, with 10 bases in between. The CDR3 region has the DNA TGTGCCAGCAGCCAAGCCACCGGGAGCTCCTACAATGAGCAGTTCTTC. The encoded protein is CASSQATGSSYNEQFF.

This CDR3 is CASSLDRGMGGYTF. CDR3 DNA sequence: TGTGCCAGCAGTCTCGACAGGGGGATGGGTGGCTACACCTTC. The rearrangement joins TRBV27 to TRBJ1-2; 9 bases fit TRBD1. Per the germline V gene, CDR1 is MNHEY and CDR2 is SMNVEV (reference sequence). The CDR3 runs 14 residues. V dropped 5 bases and J dropped 7; count of bases not matched to a gene: 8.

The gene calls are TRBV12-3 or TRBV12-4 and TRBJ1-2; 8 bases match TRBD1. This CDR3 contains 14 residues. V dropped 8 bases and J dropped 4; count of bases not matched to a gene: 9. This chain's CDR3 is CASSRQGYLYGYTF. In DNA form, the CDR3 reads TGTGCCAGCTCCCGACAGGGGTACCTCTATGGCTACACCTTC.

This clonotype has only a few counts. The chain employs TRBV12-3 or TRBV12-4 and TRBJ2-5; D is possibly TRBD2 (6 bases). The CDR3 extends over 15 amino acids. V was clipped by 3 bases and J by 2 bases, with 13 bases between them. CDR3: CASSFQGGGQETQYF. CDR3 nucleotide sequence: TGTGCCAGCAGTTTCCAGGGAGGAGGTCAAGAGACCCAGTACTTC.

The V call is TRBV7-2, the J call TRBJ2-5, with D possibly called TRBD1 or TRBD2 (5 bases each). Germline assignment: CDR1 SGHTA and CDR2 FQGNSA. V was shortened by 3 bases and J by 2 bases, with 22 bases between the two germline ends. This CDR3 is 18 amino acids long. The CDR3, as DNA: TGTGCCAGCAGCTTCCGGCCAAATCAGAGGGGAGATCAAGAGACCCAGTACTTC. Its protein is CASSFRPNQRGDQETQYF.

This clonotype was observed a handful of times. CDR3 DNA sequence: TGTGCCAGCGGTACCGGGACTCACAACACAGATACGCAGTATTTT. Protein: CASGTGTHNTDTQYF. V usage is TRBV9 and J usage is TRBJ2-3, with D maybe TRBD2 (6 bases). Looked up from germline, CDR1 is SGDLS and CDR2 is YYNGEE. V gave up 7 bases and J gave up 2 bases, with 17 bases separating them. There are 15 residues in the CDR3.